The 5 T cell receptor beta chains reported below all come from one sample, sequenced in a study of blood T cell repertoires in COVID-19. Method: immunoSEQ multiplex PCR; TCRdb's copy keeps in-frame clones and lacks some. Here the sample spans approximately 35,000 clones, roughly 85% being singletons. Sequencing used peripheral blood. These receptors all come from an elderly man with active COVID-19.

This chain connects TRBV11-1 to TRBJ2-7; 8 nucleotides agree with TRBD1. The CDR3 totals 16 residues. The germline V gene encodes CDR1 SGHAT and CDR2 FQDESV (reference sequence). The V and J ends lost 1 base and 2 bases, in that order; junction bases with no gene match: 7. CDR3 sequence reads: CASSLDGGTGAYEQYF. DNA for the CDR3: TGTGCCAGCAGCTTAGACGGTGGGACAGGAGCCTACGAGCAGTACTTC.

In the case of this clone: Other DNA sequences in this sample translate to the same CDR3. This chain links TRBV7-2 with TRBJ2-1; 8 bases align to TRBD1. V was clipped by 1 base and J by 9 bases; unmatched bases: 5. The V gene's germline CDR1 is SGHTA and CDR2 FQGNSA. The length of the CDR3 is 14 residues. CDR3 sequence: CASSLGQGAGEQFF. For the CDR3, the DNA is TGTGCCAGCAGCTTAGGTCAGGGGGCGGGTGAGCAGTTCTTC. The whole variable domain, filled in from reference TRBV7-2 and TRBJ2-1, reads GAGVSQSPSNKVTEKGKDVELRCDPISGHTALYWYRQSLGQGLEFLIYFQGNSAPDKSGLPSDRFSAERTGGSVSTLTIQRTQQEDSAVYLCASSLGQGAGEQFFGPGTRLTVL.

J is TRBJ1-2 and V is TRBV29-1, with 7 bases lining up with TRBD1. The CDR3 is 15 amino acids. Germline V CDR1 and CDR2: SQVTM, ANQGSEA. V lost 2 bases, J lost 1 base, and 7 bases stayed unmatched. DNA for the CDR3: TGCAGCGTTGAATTTGGTGGGACAGTTAACTATGGCTACACCTTC. Translated, it gives CSVEFGGTVNYGYTF.

This clone appeared a few times. The chain has TRBV7-8 and TRBJ1-1; 10 nucleotides match TRBD1. V lost 2 bases, J lost 1 base, and 4 bases stayed unmatched. The CDR3 spans 16 residues. CDR1 is SGHVS, CDR2 FQNEAQ, per germline. The chain's CDR3 is CASSLRDRGSNTEAFF. CDR3 DNA: TGTGCCAGCAGCTTAAGGGACAGGGGATCGAACACTGAAGCTTTCTTT.

V is TRBV3-1 (or the pseudogene TRBV3-2) and J is TRBJ2-3; D is unresolved. This CDR3 is built from 14 residues. Trimming pared 2 bases from V and 1 base from J, leaving 7 bases between. The germline V gene has CDR1 LGHDT and CDR2 YNNKEL (reference sequence). CDR3 region: CASSQISGTDTQYF. The CDR3 DNA sequence: TGTGCCAGCAGCCAAATCAGCGGCACAGATACGCAGTATTTT.